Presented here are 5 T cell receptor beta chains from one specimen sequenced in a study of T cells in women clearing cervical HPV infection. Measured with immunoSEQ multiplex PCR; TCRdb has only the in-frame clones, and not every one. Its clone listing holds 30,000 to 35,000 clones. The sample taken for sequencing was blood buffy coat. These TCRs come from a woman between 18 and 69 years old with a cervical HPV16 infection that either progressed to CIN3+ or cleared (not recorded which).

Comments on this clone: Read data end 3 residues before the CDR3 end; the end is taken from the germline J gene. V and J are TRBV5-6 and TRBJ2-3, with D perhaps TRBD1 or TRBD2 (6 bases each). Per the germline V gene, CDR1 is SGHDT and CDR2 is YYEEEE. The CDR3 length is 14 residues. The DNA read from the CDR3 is TGTGCCAGCAGCTTGGTGGGGGCTCGGGAGACG. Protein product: CASSLVGARET. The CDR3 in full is CASSLVGARETQYF. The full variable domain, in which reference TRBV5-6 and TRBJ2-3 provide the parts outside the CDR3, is DAGVTQSPTHLIKTRGQQVTLRCSPKSGHDTVSWYQQALGQGPQFIFQYYEEEERQRGNFPDRFSGHQFPNYSSELNVNALLLGDSALYLCASSLVGARETQYFGPGTRLTVL.

The part of the CDR3 DNA that was read is TGTGCCAGCAGTGAAAGTGACACAGGGGCCAACTATGGC. It translates to CASSESDTGANYG. The entire CDR3 protein is CASSESDTGANYGYTF. This chain links TRBV6-1 with TRBJ1-2, with TRBD1 matching over 7 bases. The read gets to within 3 residues of the CDR3 end, and the germline J gene fills in the rest. Trimming cost V 2 bases and J 2 bases; bases outside gene matches: 8. The CDR3 consists of 16 residues. CDR1 is MNHNS, CDR2 SASEGT, per germline.

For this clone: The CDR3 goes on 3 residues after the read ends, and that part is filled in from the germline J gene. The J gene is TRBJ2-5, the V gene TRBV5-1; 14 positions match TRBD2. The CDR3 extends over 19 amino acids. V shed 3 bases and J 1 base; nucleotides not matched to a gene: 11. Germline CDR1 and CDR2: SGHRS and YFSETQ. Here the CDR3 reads CASSWAGTSGSSLQETQYF. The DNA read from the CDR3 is TGCGCCAGCAGCTGGGCCGGGACTAGCGGGAGTTCCCTCCAAGAGACC.

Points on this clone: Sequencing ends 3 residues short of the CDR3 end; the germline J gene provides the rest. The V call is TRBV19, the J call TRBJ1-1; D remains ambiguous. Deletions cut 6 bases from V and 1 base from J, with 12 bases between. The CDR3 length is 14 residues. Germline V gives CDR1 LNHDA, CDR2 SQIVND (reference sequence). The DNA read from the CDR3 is TGTGCCAGTAGGACTAGCCCGAAGAACACTGAA. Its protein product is CASRTSPKNTE. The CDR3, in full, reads CASRTSPKNTEAFF.

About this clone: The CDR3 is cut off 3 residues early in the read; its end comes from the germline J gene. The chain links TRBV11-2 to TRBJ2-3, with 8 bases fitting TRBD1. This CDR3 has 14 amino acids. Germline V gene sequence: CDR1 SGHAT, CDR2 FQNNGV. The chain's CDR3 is CASSLGQGYQPQYF. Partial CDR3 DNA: TGTGCCAGCAGCTTAGGACAGGGGTACCAGCCG. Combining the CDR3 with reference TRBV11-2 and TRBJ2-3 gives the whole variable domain EAGVAQSPRYKIIEKRQSVAFWCNPISGHATLYWYQQILGQGPKLLIQFQNNGVVDDSQLPKDRFSAERLKGVDSTLKIQPAKLEDSAVYLCASSLGQGYQPQYFGPGTRLTVL.